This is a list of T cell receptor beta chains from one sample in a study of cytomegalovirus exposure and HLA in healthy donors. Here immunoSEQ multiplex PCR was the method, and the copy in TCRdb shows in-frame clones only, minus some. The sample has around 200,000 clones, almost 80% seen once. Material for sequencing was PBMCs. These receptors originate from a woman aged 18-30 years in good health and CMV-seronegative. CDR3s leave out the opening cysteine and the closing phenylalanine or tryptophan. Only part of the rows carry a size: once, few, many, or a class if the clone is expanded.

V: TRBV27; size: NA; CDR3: ASSGPGQGRYEQY
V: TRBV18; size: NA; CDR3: ASSPLKLAGRETQY
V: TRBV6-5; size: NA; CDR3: ASSGFRGGNQPQH
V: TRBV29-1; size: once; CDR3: SVEGGVFGNTIY
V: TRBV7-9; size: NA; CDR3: ASSAGSLGNQPQH
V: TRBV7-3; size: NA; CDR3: ASSPTRQGATEAF
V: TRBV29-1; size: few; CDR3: SVPGTGSTEAF
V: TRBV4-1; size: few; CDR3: ASSQDRPLASSSYNEQF
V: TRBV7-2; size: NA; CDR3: ASSLEAGEDSPLH
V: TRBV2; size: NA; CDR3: ASKQGQRYGYT
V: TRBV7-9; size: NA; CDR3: ASSLDLRRHSQTNYGYT
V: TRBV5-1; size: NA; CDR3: ASSPRGQSSSGNTIY
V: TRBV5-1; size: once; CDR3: ASSFAGSVNSGNTIY
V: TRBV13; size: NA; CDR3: ASSYYAFKTGVTEAF
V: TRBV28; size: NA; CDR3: ASSSSGSSGYT
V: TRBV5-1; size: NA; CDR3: ASSLLGSHSGNTIY
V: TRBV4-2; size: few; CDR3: ASSPSGLAGSYEQY
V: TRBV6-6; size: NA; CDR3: ASSYGPSSRGDEQY
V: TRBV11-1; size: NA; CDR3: ASSPTSFLDEQY
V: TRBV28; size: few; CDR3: ASSLGRQANYGYT
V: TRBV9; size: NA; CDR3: ASSPGGDPTGELF
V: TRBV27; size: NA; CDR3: ASSLAGNTEAF
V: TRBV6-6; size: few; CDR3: ASTRGSYNEQF
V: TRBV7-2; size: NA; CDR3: ASSLVGQANEKLF
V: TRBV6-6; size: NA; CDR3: ASRGDRGYGYT
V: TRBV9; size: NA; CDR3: ASSRGLVNTGELF
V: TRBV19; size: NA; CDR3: ASSERQLSYEQY
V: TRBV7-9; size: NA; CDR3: ASAEGGYEQY
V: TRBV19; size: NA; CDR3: ASSYPSGALGETQY
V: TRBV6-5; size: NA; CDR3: ASSRDYYEQY
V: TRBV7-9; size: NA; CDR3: ASSLEHRGDTQY
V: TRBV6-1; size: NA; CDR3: ASRDPGQGGETQY
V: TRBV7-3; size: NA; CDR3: ASSLGGTSYNEQF
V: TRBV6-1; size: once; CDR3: ASRAQGGNYNEQF
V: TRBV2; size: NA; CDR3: ASRPEVPSYEQY
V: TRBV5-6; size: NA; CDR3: ASSWTGVPYEQY
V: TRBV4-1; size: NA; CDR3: ASSQEAGGSSYNEQF
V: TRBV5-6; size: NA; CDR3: ASSLEWERPNEKLF
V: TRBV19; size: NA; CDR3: ASSSWTGTNTGELF
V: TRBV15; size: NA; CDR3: ATSRGWDSNGEQY